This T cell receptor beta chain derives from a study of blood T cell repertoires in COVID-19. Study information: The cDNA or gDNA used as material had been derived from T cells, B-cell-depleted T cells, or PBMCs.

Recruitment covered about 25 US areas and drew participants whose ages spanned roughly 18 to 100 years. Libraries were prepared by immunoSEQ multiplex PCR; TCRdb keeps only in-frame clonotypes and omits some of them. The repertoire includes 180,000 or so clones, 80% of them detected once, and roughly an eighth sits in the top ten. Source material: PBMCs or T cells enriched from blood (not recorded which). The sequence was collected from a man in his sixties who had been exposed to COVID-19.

CDR3 nucleotide sequence: TGTGCCAGCAGCAAAGAACAGCGGGGAACCTACGAGCAGTACTTC. Encoded protein: CASSKEQRGTYEQYF. The chain has TRBV21-1 and TRBJ2-7; the table's D call, TRBD2, has no DNA check behind it. TRBV21-1 is assigned pseudogene status. CDR3 size: 15 residues.